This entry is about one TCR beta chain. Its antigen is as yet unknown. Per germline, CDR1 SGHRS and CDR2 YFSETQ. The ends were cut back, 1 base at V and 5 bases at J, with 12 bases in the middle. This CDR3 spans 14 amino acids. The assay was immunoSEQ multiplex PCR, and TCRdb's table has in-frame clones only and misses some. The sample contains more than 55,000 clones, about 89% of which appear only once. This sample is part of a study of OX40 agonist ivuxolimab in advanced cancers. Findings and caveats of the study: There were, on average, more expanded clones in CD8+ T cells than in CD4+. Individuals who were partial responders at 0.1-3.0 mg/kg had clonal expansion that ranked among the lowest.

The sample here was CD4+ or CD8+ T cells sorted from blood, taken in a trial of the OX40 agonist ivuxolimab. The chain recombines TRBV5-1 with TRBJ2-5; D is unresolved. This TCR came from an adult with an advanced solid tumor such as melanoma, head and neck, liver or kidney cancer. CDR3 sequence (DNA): TGCGCCAGCAGCTTGTGGGGTTTGCAGGAGACCCAGTACTTC. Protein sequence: CASSLWGLQETQYF.